A selection of T cell receptor beta chains follows, all from one sample in a study of blood T cells in healthy people across ages. MiXCR, run by TCRdb on the 5' RACE reads, gives a single entry per CDR3 protein. The table includes 1.8 million or so distinct CDR3 sequences, about two fifths detected once. Sequenced material: blood. The receptors were sampled from a human donor in good health. Each CDR3 is given with its conserved first and last residue. Each record gives: V gene, D gene, J gene, CDR3 length, clone size, CDR3 DNA, CDR3 protein. The D gene is left open where the match is weak. Clone size is given for some rows only: seen once, a few or many times, or a class if the clone is expanded.

>TRBV7-8|-|TRBJ1-2|15|-
TGTGCCGGCAGCTTAGGCTTCATGGGAGGCTATGGCTACACCTTC
CAGSLGFMGGYGYTF
>TRBV12-3/TRBV12-4|-|TRBJ2-5|13|-
TGTGCCAGCAGGAGACAGTACCAAGAGACCCAGTACTTC
CASRRQYQETQYF
>TRBV6-1|-|TRBJ1-5|13|-
TGTGCCAGCGTGAGGAACCGCAATCAGCCCCAGCATTTT
CASVRNRNQPQHF
>TRBV4-3|TRBD2|TRBJ2-5|16|few
TGCGCCAGCAGCCAAGGGTTTAGCGGGCTTCAAGAGACCCAGTACTTC
CASSQGFSGLQETQYF
>TRBV27|TRBD1|TRBJ2-7|16|-
TGTGCCAGCAGTCCGCGACAGGGGGGGTTGGGGTACGAGCAGTACTTC
CASSPRQGGLGYEQYF
>TRBV9|-|TRBJ1-2|14|-
TGTGCCAGCACGCAGACGGTGATGAACTATGGCTACACCTTC
CASTQTVMNYGYTF
>TRBV7-2|TRBD1|TRBJ1-1|13|-
TGTGCCAGCAGCCGAGACAGGGTCGCTGAAGCTTTCTTT
CASSRDRVAEAFF
>TRBV6-5|-|TRBJ2-5|14|-
TGTGCCAGCGGTGGGGACTCCCGGGCGGAGACCCAGTACTTC
CASGGDSRAETQYF
>TRBV9|-|TRBJ1-1|17|-
TGTGCCAGCAGCGCCCTATTACAGGGTACCATGAACACTGAAGCTTTCTTT
CASSALLQGTMNTEAFF
>TRBV20-1|TRBD2|TRBJ2-2|14|-
TGCAGTGTTCCGACTAGCGGGGAGACCGGGGAGCTGTTTTTT
CSVPTSGETGELFF
>TRBV4-2|TRBD1|TRBJ1-2|16|-
TGTGCCAGCAGCCAAGAGTCGGGTTGGGACAGATATGGCTACACCTTC
CASSQESGWDRYGYTF
>TRBV21-1|-|TRBJ2-7|15|-
TGTGCCAGCAGCTCCCTCCCGGGACAGAACTACGAGCAGTACTTC
CASSSLPGQNYEQYF
>TRBV5-1|-|TRBJ1-1|13|-
TGCGCCAGCACCGACGAGAGGAACACTGAAGCTTTCTTT
CASTDERNTEAFF
>TRBV9|-|TRBJ2-3|17|few
TGTGCCAGCAGCGCCCACCGGGACCCCGTGGGCACAGATACGCAGTATTTT
CASSAHRDPVGTDTQYF
>TRBV4-3|-|TRBJ2-7|17|few
TGCGCCAGCAGCCAAGATGCAAGGCTTCTGGGGTCCTACGAGCAGTACTTC
CASSQDARLLGSYEQYF
>TRBV7-2|-|TRBJ2-7|15|-
TGTGCCAGCAGCTTAGGGATAGACCAGGGGTACGAGCAGTACTTC
CASSLGIDQGYEQYF
>TRBV20-1|TRBD1|TRBJ2-3|15|-
TGCAGTGCTAGCTCACCAGGGGGCAGGGGAGATACGCAGTATTTT
CSASSPGGRGDTQYF
>TRBV4-1|-|TRBJ2-7|15|-
TGCGCCAGCAGCCAAGAACCGGGCAGGGGCTACGAGCAGTACTTC
CASSQEPGRGYEQYF
>TRBV6-1|-|TRBJ2-7|18|-
TGTGCCAGCAGAAAAATGCATGCAATGGGGTCCCCCTCCTACGAGCAGTACTTC
CASRKMHAMGSPSYEQYF
>TRBV5-5|-|TRBJ2-1|13|-
TGTGCCAGCAGCTTGATCCTTTCCAATGAGCAGTTCTTC
CASSLILSNEQFF
>TRBV29-1|TRBD1|TRBJ1-1|14|few
TGCAGCGTTGTGCCCCGGACAGGGCCTAGGGGGGCTTTCTTT
CSVVPRTGPRGAFF
>TRBV6-2/TRBV6-3|TRBD2|TRBJ2-7|15|-
TGTGCCAGCAGTTCGGCTAGCGGGTACTCCTACGAGCAGTACTTC
CASSSASGYSYEQYF
>TRBV7-8|-|TRBJ1-6|14|-
TGTGCCAGCAGCTTAGCAGGGGGGATTTCACCCCTCCACTTT
CASSLAGGISPLHF
>TRBV18|-|TRBJ2-2|13|-
TGTGCCAGCTCACCTGCGGTGCAAGCGACGCTGTTTTTT
CASSPAVQATLFF
>TRBV4-3|-|TRBJ1-1|13|few
TGCACCAGCAGCTATGTTACGAGCGCTGAAGCTTTCTTT
CTSSYVTSAEAFF
>TRBV5-1|-|TRBJ2-5|15|-
TGCGCCAGCAGGCAGGGAGGCGGAGCTCAAGAGACCCAGTACTTC
CASRQGGGAQETQYF
>TRBV12-3/TRBV12-4|TRBD1|TRBJ1-2|14|-
TGTGCCAGCAGCCTGGGCAATGTGCGGGGACAGGGCACCTTC
CASSLGNVRGQGTF
>TRBV9|-|TRBJ2-3|16|few
TGTGCCAGCAGCGTAGGCGTGGGGGGGCCCACAGATACGCAGTATTTT
CASSVGVGGPTDTQYF
>TRBV11-2|-|TRBJ1-4|17|-
TGTGCCAGCACCACGGGGGAGGAACCATTCCTGAATGAAAAACTGTTTTTT
CASTTGEEPFLNEKLFF
>TRBV4-1|-|TRBJ2-5|17|few
TGCGCCAGCAGCCAAGGAAATGGGAGGCGTTATCAAGAGACCCAGTACTTC
CASSQGNGRRYQETQYF
>TRBV28|-|TRBJ1-5|12|-
TGTGCCAGCAGTCCGGCTGGGAGGCCCCAGCATTTT
CASSPAGRPQHF
>TRBV20-1|-|TRBJ2-7|12|few
TGCAGTGCTAGAGAGGGTTGGTACGAGCAGTACTTC
CSAREGWYEQYF
>TRBV6-6|TRBD1|TRBJ1-5|17|-
TGTGCCACCCGCAAGGTCACAGGGGGCCAGGGCAATCAGCCCCAGCATTTT
CATRKVTGGQGNQPQHF
>TRBV18|-|TRBJ2-1|15|few
TGTGCCAGCTCACCGACTGTGAGCTCCTGCAATGAGCAGTTCTTC
CASSPTVSSCNEQFF
>TRBV7-2|-|TRBJ2-1|15|-
TGTGCCAGCAGCCCTGGCGGCAATTCCTACAATGAGCAGTTCTTC
CASSPGGNSYNEQFF
>TRBV7-2|TRBD1|TRBJ1-5|15|-
TGTGCCAGCAGCGGACAGGGGGCAGGCAATCAGCCCCAGCATTTT
CASSGQGAGNQPQHF